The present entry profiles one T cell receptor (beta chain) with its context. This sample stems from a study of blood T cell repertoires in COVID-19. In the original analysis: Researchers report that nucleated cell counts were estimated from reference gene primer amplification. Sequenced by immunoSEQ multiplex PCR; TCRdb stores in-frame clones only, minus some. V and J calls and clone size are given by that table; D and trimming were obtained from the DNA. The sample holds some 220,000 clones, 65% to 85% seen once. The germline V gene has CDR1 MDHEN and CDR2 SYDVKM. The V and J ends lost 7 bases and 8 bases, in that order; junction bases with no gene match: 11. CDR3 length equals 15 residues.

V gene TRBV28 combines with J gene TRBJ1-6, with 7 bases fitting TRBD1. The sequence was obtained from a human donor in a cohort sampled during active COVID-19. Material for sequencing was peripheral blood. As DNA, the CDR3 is TGTGCCAGCATTCCAGGGGGAAGCAGGCATTCACCCCTCCACTTT. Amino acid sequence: CASIPGGSRHSPLHF. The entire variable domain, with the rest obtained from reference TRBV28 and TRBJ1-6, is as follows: DVKVTQSSRYLVKRTGEKVFLECVQDMDHENMFWYRQDPGLGLRLIYFSYDVKMKEKGDIPEGYSVSREKKERFSLILESASTNQTSMYLCASIPGGSRHSPLHFGNGTRLTVT.